Shown below are 20 T cell receptor beta chains from a single sample sequenced in a study of human T cells and chemical hapten exposure. The time point denotes: healthy volunteer bleed at 2 weeks. Unfractionated whole blood yielded the extracted total RNA. TCRdb reprocessed the RACE reads with MiXCR, giving one entry per CDR3 protein. The data show roughly 30,000 distinct CDR3 sequences, about 7.2% seen once. What was sequenced was whole blood. Source of these receptors: a human donor in good health. Some clones in this sample may be carry-over from other donors' samples.

This clonotype was seen a handful of times. This rearrangement joins TRBV10-2 to TRBJ1-2; TRBD1 matches at 9 bases. The germline V gene has CDR1 WSHSY and CDR2 SAAADI. The CDR3 consists of 14 residues. Germline trimming cut 5 bases from V and 4 bases from J; bases unmatched to any gene: 5. The CDR3 sequence: CASSRDRASYGYTF. CDR3 coding DNA: TGCGCCAGCAGTCGGGACAGGGCGAGCTATGGCTACACCTTC.

The genes are TRBV4-3 and TRBJ1-2, with D possibly matching TRBD1 (5 bases). The V end lost 3 bases, the J end lost 3 bases, and 8 bases lay between the germline ends. CDR1 and CDR2 from the germline V gene are LGHNA and YSLEER. There are 13 residues in the CDR3. The DNA for the CDR3 is TGCGCCAGCAGCCATTCGACAGACTATGGCTACACCTTC. Amino acid sequence: CASSHSTDYGYTF.

By proportion, this clonotype is medium-sized. The gene calls are TRBV28 and TRBJ2-4; TRBD2 is a possible D gene (6 bases). Germline CDR1 reads MDHEN; CDR2 reads SYDVKM. V gave up 2 bases and J gave up 6 bases, with 11 bases separating them. This CDR3 spans 14 amino acids. In DNA, the CDR3 is TGTGCCAGCAGTTTAGTAGGAGGGTTAAACATTCAGTACTTC. Translating it yields CASSLVGGLNIQYF.

CDR3 sequence: CASSQDRGSSYEQYF. For the CDR3, the DNA is TGTGCCAGCAGCCAGGACAGGGGAAGCTCCTACGAGCAGTACTTC. V gene TRBV4-2 combines with J gene TRBJ2-7, with TRBD1 matching 9 bases. V dropped 3 bases and J dropped 0; count of bases not matched to a gene: 3. The CDR3 runs to 15 residues. Germline V gene sequence: CDR1 LGHNA, CDR2 YNFKEQ.

CDR3 loop: CAISDRESSYEQYF. CDR3 DNA: TGTGCCATCAGCGACAGGGAAAGCTCCTACGAGCAGTACTTC. The chain has TRBV10-3 and TRBJ2-7; 7 bases line up with TRBD1. The CDR3 has 14 residues. Looked up from germline, CDR1 is ENHRY and CDR2 is SYGVKD. V shed 6 bases, J shed 0 bases, and the junction held 5 bases outside the gene matches.

This clonotype was observed at least ten times. This chain uses TRBV4-3 with TRBJ2-7; 11 positions match TRBD2. V shed 1 base, J shed 1 base, and the junction held 0 bases outside the gene matches. The CDR3 length is 15 residues. From germline, CDR1 is LGHNA and CDR2 YSLEER. Here the CDR3 DNA reads TGCGCCAGCAGCCAAGGACTAGCGGGGTCCTACGAGCAGTACTTC. Translation gives CASSQGLAGSYEQYF.

This clonotype was observed a few times. J is TRBJ2-2 and V is TRBV3-1; D perhaps matches TRBD1 (5 bases). In germline, CDR1 is LGHDT, CDR2 YNNKEL (reference sequence). The CDR3 spans 16 residues. Trimming removed 4 bases from V and 5 bases from J, with 17 bases in between. For the CDR3, the DNA is TGTGCCAGCAGCCCTTACACGCCCTCAGGGACCGGGGAGCTGTTTTTT. Its translation: CASSPYTPSGTGELFF.

The rearrangement links TRBV2 to TRBJ2-2; D call uncertain. This CDR3 is 13 amino acids long. V lost 5 bases to trimming and J lost 6 bases, with 10 bases between them. The germline V gene has CDR1 SNHLY and CDR2 FYNNEI. For the CDR3, the DNA is TGTGCCAGCAGTAGACCCTTCGCCGGGGAGCTGTTTTTT. It specifies CASSRPFAGELFF.

This clonotype was observed at least ten times. This sequence joins TRBV3-1 and TRBJ2-1, with TRBD2 matching 13 bases. CDR3 length: 16 residues. In germline, CDR1 is LGHDT, CDR2 YNNKEL (reference sequence). Unmatched junction bases numbered 9, after V lost 0 bases and J lost 13 bases. The CDR3 nucleotides read TGTGCCAGCAGCCAAGATCGACTAGCGGGAGGTACCCCCCAGTTCTTC. Translating it yields CASSQDRLAGGTPQFF.

This clonotype was picked up many times. The chain is built from TRBV12-5 and TRBJ2-7; 7 bases fit TRBD1. The V segment lost 1 base and the J segment 3 bases; nucleotides outside the gene matches: 0. The CDR3 has 13 amino acids. The germline CDR1 and CDR2 sequences are LGHNT and FRNRAP. CDR3: CASGLDRGYEQYF. The CDR3 DNA is TGTGCTAGTGGTTTGGACAGGGGCTACGAGCAGTACTTC.

The chain is built from TRBV20-1 and TRBJ2-3; 10 bases agree with TRBD2. The junction had 8 bases not matched to a gene; V was cut back by 0 bases and J by 2 bases. CDR3 length equals 17 residues. The V gene's germline CDR1 is DFQATT and CDR2 SNEGSKA (reference sequence). CDR3: CSARDSGSGRPTDTQYF. CDR3 nucleotide sequence: TGCAGTGCTAGAGACTCTGGTAGCGGGAGGCCCACAGATACGCAGTATTTT.

This clonotype occurred a few times. The chain is built from TRBV28 and TRBJ2-7; the match to TRBD2 covers 15 bases. The CDR3 length is 19 residues. Unmatched junction bases numbered 13, after V lost 4 bases and J lost 3 bases. The germline gives CDR1 MDHEN, CDR2 SYDVKM. CDR3 DNA: TGTGCCAGCAGTTACCCTCCGGGGACTAGCGGGAGGTGTTACTACGAGCAGTACTTC. As protein: CASSYPPGTSGRCYYEQYF. Together with reference TRBV28 and TRBJ2-7, the CDR3 gives the full variable domain: DVKVTQSSRYLVKRTGEKVFLECVQDMDHENMFWYRQDPGLGLRLIYFSYDVKMKEKGDIPEGYSVSREKKERFSLILESASTNQTSMYLCASSYPPGTSGRCYYEQYFGPGTRLTVT.

The chain joins TRBV20-1 to TRBJ2-4; TRBD1 might be the D (6 bases). The germline CDR1 and CDR2 sequences are DFQATT and SNEGSKA (reference sequence). V gave up 6 bases and J gave up 4 bases, with 13 bases separating them. This CDR3 is built from 13 residues. This chain's CDR3 is CSAEGQRKNIQYF. CDR3 bases: TGCAGTGCCGAAGGACAGAGGAAAAACATTCAGTACTTC.

This clonotype was seen repeatedly, ten times or more. J is TRBJ2-7 and V is TRBV12-3 or TRBV12-4, with D hard to call. The ends were cut back, 3 bases at V and 0 bases at J, with 9 bases in the middle. There are 14 residues in the CDR3. The CDR3 here is CASSFDLSSYEQYF. In DNA, the CDR3 is TGTGCCAGCAGTTTTGACCTCAGCTCCTACGAGCAGTACTTC.

This clonotype was picked up many times. J is TRBJ1-1 and V is TRBV5-1; D is possibly TRBD1 (5 bases). Trimming removed 6 bases at V and 1 base at J, with 13 bases between. This CDR3 has 14 amino acids. Germline CDR1 and CDR2: SGHRS and YFSETQ. CDR3 DNA sequence: TGCGCCAGCACTGGCCCAGGGACGAACACTGAAGCTTTCTTT. It specifies CASTGPGTNTEAFF.

The rearrangement uses TRBV11-2 and TRBJ2-4; possible D gene TRBD2, 6 bases. CDR3 length: 14 residues. The V gene lost 4 bases and the J gene lost 0 bases, with 7 bases spanning the gap. CDR1 is SGHAT, CDR2 FQNNGV, per germline. The CDR3 DNA follows: TGTGCCAGCAGCTCGGGGGAAGCCAAAAACATTCAGTACTTC. Protein sequence: CASSSGEAKNIQYF.

V is TRBV5-1 and J is TRBJ1-4; D uncertain. The germline V gene has CDR1 SGHRS and CDR2 YFSETQ. This CDR3 has 14 amino acids. V dropped 2 bases and J dropped 8 bases, with 13 bases sitting between them. CDR3 coding DNA: TGCGCCAGCAGCTTAGGAGGGTCTCGCGAAAAACTGTTTTTT. This encodes CASSLGGSREKLFF. Filled out from reference TRBV5-1 and TRBJ1-4, the complete variable domain reads KAGVTQTPRYLIKTRGQQVTLSCSPISGHRSVSWYQQTPGQGLQFLFEYFSETQRNKGNFPGRFSGRQFSNSRSEMNVSTLELGDSALYLCASSLGGSREKLFFGSGTQLSVL.

The chain combines TRBV6-2 or TRBV6-3 with TRBJ2-5; TRBD2 might be the D (5 bases). Trimming took 6 bases from V and 5 from J, leaving 22 bases between them. The V gene's germline CDR1 is MNHEY and CDR2 SVGEGT. The CDR3 covers 16 residues. The chain's CDR3 is CASRTTMGGKRETQYF. In DNA, the CDR3 is TGTGCCAGCAGAACCACGATGGGTGGGAAGCGGGAGACCCAGTACTTC.

In its sample, this clonotype was seen many times. V and J are TRBV28 and TRBJ1-5; 9 bases agree with TRBD1. The junction had 7 bases not matched to a gene; V was cut back by 6 bases and J by 4 bases. Germline assignment: CDR1 MDHEN and CDR2 SYDVKM. This CDR3 is 15 amino acids long. The CDR3 protein is CASRSRDRENQPQHF. DNA of the CDR3: TGTGCCAGCAGGTCCCGGGACAGGGAAAATCAGCCCCAGCATTTT.

This clonotype was recorded at least ten times. The chain uses TRBV27 and TRBJ2-1; 12 bases align to TRBD2. The junction had 7 bases not matched to a gene; V was cut back by 3 bases and J by 7 bases. CDR1 and CDR2 from the germline V gene are MNHEY and SMNVEV (reference sequence). The CDR3 spans 16 residues. CDR3 sequence (DNA): TGTGCCAGCAGTTTTTATGGACTAGCGGGGATAAATGAGCAGTTCTTC. It encodes CASSFYGLAGINEQFF.